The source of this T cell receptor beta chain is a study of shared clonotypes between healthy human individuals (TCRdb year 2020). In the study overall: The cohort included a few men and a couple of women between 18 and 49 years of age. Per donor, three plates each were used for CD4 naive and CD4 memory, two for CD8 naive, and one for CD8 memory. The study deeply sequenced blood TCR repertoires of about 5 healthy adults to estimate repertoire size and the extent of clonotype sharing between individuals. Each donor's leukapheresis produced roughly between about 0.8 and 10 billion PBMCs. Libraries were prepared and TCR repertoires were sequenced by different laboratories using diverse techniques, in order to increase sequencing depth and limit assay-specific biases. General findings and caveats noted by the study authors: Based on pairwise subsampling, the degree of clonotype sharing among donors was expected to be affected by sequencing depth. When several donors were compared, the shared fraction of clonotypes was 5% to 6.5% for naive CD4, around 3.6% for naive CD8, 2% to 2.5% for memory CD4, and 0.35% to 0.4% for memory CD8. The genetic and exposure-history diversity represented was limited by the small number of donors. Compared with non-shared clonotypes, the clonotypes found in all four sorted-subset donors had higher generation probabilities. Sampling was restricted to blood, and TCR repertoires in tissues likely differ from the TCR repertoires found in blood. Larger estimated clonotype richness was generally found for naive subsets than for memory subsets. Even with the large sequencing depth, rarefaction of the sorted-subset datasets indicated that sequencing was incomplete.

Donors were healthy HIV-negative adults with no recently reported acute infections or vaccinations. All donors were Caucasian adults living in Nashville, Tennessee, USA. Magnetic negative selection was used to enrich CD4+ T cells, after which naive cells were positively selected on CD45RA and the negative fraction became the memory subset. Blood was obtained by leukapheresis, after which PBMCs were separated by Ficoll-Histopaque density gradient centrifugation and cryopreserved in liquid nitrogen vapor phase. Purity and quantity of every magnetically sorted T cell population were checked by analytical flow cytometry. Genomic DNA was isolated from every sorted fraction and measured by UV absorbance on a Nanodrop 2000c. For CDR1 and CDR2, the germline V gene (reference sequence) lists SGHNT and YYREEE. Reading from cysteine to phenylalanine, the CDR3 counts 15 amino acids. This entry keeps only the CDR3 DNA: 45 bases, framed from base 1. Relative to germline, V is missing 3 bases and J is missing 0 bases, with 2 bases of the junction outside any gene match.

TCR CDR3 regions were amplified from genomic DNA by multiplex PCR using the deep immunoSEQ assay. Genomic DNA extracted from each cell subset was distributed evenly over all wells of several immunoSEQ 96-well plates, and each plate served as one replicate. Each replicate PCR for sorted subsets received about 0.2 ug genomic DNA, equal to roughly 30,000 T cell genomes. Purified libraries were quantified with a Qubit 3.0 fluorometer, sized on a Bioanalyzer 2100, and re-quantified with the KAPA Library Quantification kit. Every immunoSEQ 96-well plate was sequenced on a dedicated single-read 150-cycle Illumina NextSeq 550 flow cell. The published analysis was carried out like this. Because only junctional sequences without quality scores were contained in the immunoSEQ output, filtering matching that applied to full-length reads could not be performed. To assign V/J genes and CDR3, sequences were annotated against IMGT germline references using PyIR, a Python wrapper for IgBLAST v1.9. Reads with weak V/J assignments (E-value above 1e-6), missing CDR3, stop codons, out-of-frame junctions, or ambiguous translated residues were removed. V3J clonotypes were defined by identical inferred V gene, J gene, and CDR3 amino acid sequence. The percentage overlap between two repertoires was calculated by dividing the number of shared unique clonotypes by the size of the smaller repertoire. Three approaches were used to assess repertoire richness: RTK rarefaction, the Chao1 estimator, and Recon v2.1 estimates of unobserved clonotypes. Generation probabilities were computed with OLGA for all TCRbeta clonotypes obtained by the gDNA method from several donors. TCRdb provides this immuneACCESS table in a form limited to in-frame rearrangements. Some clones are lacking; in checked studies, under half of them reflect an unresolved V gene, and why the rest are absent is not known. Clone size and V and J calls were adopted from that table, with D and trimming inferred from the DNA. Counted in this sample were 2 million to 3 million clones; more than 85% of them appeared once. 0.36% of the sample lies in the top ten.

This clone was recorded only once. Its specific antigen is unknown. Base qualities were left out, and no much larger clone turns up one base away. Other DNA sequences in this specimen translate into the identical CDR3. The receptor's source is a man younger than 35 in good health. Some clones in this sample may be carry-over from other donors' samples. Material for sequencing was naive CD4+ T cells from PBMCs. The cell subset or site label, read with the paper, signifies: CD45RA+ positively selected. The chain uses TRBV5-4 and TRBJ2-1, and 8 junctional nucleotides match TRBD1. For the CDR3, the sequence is CASSSGTGSYNEQFF. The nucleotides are TGTGCCAGCAGCTCCGGGACAGGCTCCTACAATGAGCAGTTCTTC.